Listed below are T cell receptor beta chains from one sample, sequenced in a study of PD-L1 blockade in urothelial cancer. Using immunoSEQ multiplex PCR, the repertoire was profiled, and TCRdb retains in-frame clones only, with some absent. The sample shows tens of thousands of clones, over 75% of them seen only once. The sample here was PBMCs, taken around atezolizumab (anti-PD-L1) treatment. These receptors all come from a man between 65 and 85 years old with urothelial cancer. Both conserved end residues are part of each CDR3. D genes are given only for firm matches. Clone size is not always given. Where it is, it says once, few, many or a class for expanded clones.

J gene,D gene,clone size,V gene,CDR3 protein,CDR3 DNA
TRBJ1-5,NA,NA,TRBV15,CATSREGRGEPQHF,TGTGCCACCAGCAGAGAGGGTCGGGGGGAGCCCCAGCATTTT
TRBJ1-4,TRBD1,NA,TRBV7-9,CASSFQGAPNEKLFF,TGTGCCAGCAGCTTCCAGGGGGCCCCGAATGAAAAACTGTTTTTT
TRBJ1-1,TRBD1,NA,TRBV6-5,CASSWTGGGTEAFF,TGTGCCAGCAGTTGGACAGGGGGCGGCACTGAAGCTTTCTTT
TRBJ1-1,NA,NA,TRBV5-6,CASSLAIRGKNTEAFF,TGTGCCAGCAGCTTGGCTATCAGGGGCAAGAACACTGAAGCTTTCTTT
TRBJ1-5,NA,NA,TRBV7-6,CASSLGRVDQPQHF,TGTGCCAGCAGCTTAGGCAGGGTGGATCAGCCCCAGCATTTT
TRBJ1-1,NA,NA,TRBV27,CASSLRGNTEAFF,TGTGCCAGCAGTTTAAGAGGGAACACTGAAGCTTTCTTT
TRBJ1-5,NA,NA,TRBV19,CASTLRQAGLGAQHF,TGTGCCAGTACCCTAAGACAGGCTGGATTGGGAGCCCAGCATTTT
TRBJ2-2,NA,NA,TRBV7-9,CASSLLGGPNTGELFF,TGTGCCAGCAGCTTACTAGGGGGACCGAACACCGGGGAGCTGTTTTTT
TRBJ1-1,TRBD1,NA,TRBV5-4,CASSLGQGVRNTEAFF,TGTGCCAGCAGCTTGGGGCAGGGGGTTAGGAACACTGAAGCTTTCTTT
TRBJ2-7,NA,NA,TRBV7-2,CASSPQAVGEQYF,TGTGCCAGCAGCCCGCAAGCGGTAGGCGAGCAGTACTTC
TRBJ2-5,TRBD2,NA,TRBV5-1,CASSLAGLAQETQYF,TGCGCCAGCAGCTTGGCGGGACTAGCTCAAGAGACCCAGTACTTC
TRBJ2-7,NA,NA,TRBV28,CASSLTNTHEQYF,TGTGCCAGCAGTTTAACAAATACCCACGAGCAGTACTTC
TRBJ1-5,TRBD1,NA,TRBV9,CASSAGQGANQPQHF,TGTGCCAGCAGCGCCGGACAGGGTGCAAATCAGCCCCAGCATTTT
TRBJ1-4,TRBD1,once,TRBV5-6,CASSGTGPGEKLFF,TGTGCCAGCAGCGGGACAGGGCCGGGGGAAAAACTGTTTTTT
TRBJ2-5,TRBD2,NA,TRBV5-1,CASSLVGTSGETQYF,TGCGCCAGCAGCTTGGTGGGGACTAGCGGAGAGACCCAGTACTTC
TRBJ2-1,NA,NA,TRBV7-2,CASSRERSDEQFF,TGTGCCAGCAGCCGGGAAAGATCCGATGAGCAGTTCTTC
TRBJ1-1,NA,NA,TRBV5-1,CASSLESRQNTEAFF,TGCGCCAGCAGCTTGGAAAGCAGGCAGAACACTGAAGCTTTCTTT
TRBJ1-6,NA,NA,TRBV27,CASSFVTPSNGGSPLHF,TGTGCCAGCAGTTTCGTAACCCCCTCGAATGGAGGTTCACCCCTCCACTTT
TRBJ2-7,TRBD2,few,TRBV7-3,CASSREGGGSYEQYF,TGTGCCAGCAGCCGGGAGGGAGGGGGCTCCTACGAGCAGTACTTC
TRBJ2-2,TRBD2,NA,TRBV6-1,CASRNREGTGELFF,TGTGCCAGCAGAAATAGGGAGGGCACCGGGGAGCTGTTTTTT
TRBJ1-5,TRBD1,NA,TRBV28,CASSSDRGDQPQHF,TGTGCCAGCAGTTCGGACAGGGGGGATCAGCCCCAGCATTTT
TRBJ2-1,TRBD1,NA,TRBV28,CASSFQGTDEQFF,TGTGCCAGCAGTTTCCAGGGGACAGATGAGCAGTTCTTC
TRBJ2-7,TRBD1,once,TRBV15,CATSRDQGALYEQYF,TGTGCCACCAGCAGAGACCAGGGGGCGTTGTACGAGCAGTACTTC
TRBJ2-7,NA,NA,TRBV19,CASSKKKTDEQYF,TGTGCCAGTAGTAAGAAGAAAACGGACGAGCAGTACTTC
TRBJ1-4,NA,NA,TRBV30,CAWSVGQSQERGTNEKLFF,TGTGCCTGGAGTGTCGGACAGTCACAGGAAAGGGGAACTAATGAAAAACTGTTTTTT
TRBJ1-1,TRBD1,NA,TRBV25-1,CASSPPPRDSGRAFF,TGTGCCAGCAGTCCCCCCCCTCGGGACAGTGGCAGGGCTTTCTTT
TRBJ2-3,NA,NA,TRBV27,CASSPDSSDTQYF,TGTGCCAGCAGTCCGGACAGCTCGGATACGCAGTATTTT
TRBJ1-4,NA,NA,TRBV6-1,CATFLRGTNEKLFF,TGTGCCACCTTTCTCCGAGGTACTAATGAAAAACTGTTTTTT
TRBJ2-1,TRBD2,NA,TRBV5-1,CASSLGEGNSYNEQFF,TGCGCCAGCAGCTTGGGGGAGGGGAACTCCTACAATGAGCAGTTCTTC
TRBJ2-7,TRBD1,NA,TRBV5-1,CASSFRADRVGYEQYF,TGCGCCAGCAGCTTCAGAGCGGACAGGGTTGGCTACGAGCAGTACTTC
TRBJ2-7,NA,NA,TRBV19,CASSIPGVNYEQYF,TGTGCCAGTAGTATACCAGGGGTAAACTACGAGCAGTACTTC
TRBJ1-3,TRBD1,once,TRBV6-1,CASSGHRGISGNTIYF,TGTGCCAGCAGTGGCCACAGGGGAATCTCTGGAAACACCATATATTTT
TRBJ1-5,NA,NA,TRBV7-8,CASSLRRDTSNQPQHF,TGTGCCAGCAGCTTACGTCGGGACACTTCAAATCAGCCCCAGCATTTT
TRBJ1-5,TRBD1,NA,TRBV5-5,CASSLVTGGHQPQHF,TGTGCCAGCAGCTTGGTGACAGGGGGCCATCAGCCCCAGCATTTT
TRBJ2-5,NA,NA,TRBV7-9,CASSKGQGGETQYF,TGTGCCAGCAGCAAGGGACAAGGGGGAGAGACCCAGTACTTC
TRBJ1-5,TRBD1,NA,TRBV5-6,CASSERGRGYSNQPQHF,TGTGCCAGCAGCGAAAGGGGCAGGGGGTATAGCAATCAGCCCCAGCATTTT
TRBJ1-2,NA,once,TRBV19,CASSIAIDRTSYGYTF,TGTGCCAGTAGTATAGCAATAGACAGGACCAGTTATGGCTACACCTTC
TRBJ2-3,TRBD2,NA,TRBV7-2,CASSLRSGGVADTQYF,TGTGCCAGCAGCTTAAGGAGCGGGGGAGTTGCAGATACGCAGTATTTT
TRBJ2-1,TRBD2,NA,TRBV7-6,CASSLAPAGGTNEQFF,TGTGCCAGCAGCTTAGCCCCAGCGGGAGGTACGAATGAGCAGTTCTTC
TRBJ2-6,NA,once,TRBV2,CASSRFRGSGSGANVLTF,TGTGCCAGCAGTAGGTTCAGGGGAAGCGGCTCTGGGGCCAACGTCCTGACTTTC
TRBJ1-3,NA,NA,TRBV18,CASSLAPFRGKAGNTIYF,TGTGCCAGCTCACTCGCACCTTTCAGGGGTAAAGCTGGAAACACCATATATTTT
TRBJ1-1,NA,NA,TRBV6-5,CASSLKPRPDTEAFF,TGTGCCAGCAGTCTTAAACCTAGACCCGACACTGAAGCTTTCTTT
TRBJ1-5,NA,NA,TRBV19,CASSILAGRQPQHF,TGTGCCAGTAGTATATTGGCAGGGAGGCAGCCCCAGCATTTT
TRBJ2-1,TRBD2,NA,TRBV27,CASSLSAGEAYNEQFF,TGTGCCAGCAGTTTATCAGCGGGAGAGGCCTACAATGAGCAGTTCTTC
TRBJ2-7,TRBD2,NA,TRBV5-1,CASSPTSGPYEQYF,TGCGCCAGCAGCCCGACTAGCGGACCCTACGAGCAGTACTTC
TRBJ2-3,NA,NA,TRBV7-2,CAITTGSDTQYF,TGTGCCATTACCACAGGGTCAGATACGCAGTATTTT
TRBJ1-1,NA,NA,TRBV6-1,CASTESLNTEAFF,TGTGCCAGCACGGAGAGCCTGAACACTGAAGCTTTCTTT
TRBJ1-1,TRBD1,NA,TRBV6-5,CASRGQEAVPAFF,TGTGCCAGCAGAGGACAGGAGGCTGTTCCGGCTTTCTTT
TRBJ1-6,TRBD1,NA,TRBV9,CASSGHPPGQRDSPLHF,TGTGCCAGCAGCGGTCACCCTCCGGGACAGCGAGATTCACCCCTCCACTTT
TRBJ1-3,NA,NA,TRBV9,CASSAWGLSTDFSGNTIYF,TGTGCCAGCAGCGCCTGGGGGCTTTCGACAGATTTCTCTGGAAACACCATATATTTT
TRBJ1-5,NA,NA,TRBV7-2,CASSLQGQPQHF,TGTGCCAGCAGCTTACAGGGACAGCCCCAGCATTTT
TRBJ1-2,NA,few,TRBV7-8,CASSREGGYTF,TGTGCCAGCAGCAGAGAGGGTGGCTACACCTTC